This TCR beta chain was sequenced in a study of cytomegalovirus exposure and HLA in healthy donors. In the study overall: In an early release, HLA-typed donors contributed roughly 85 million unique TCR sequences. Regarding the study as a whole: Clonal expansion, a later analysis showed, was greater in HLA-associated TCR beta chains than in equally common others.

On this clone: Its target is not known.

Germline loops: CDR1 SGDLS, CDR2 YYNGEE. The CDR3 is 15 amino acids. Trimming removed 0 bases at V and 1 base at J, with 11 bases between. Primers for the PCR totalled 60 Vbeta and 13 Jbeta. Assay: immunoSEQ multiplex PCR; the TCRdb copy retains only in-frame clones and omits some. Of over 150,000 clones in the sample, roughly 90% were seen once. Sequencing was done on a sample of PBMCs. The sequence derives from a girl under three years old in good health and CMV-seronegative. The gene calls are TRBV9 and TRBJ2-7; a possible D gene is TRBD1 (5 bases). The CDR3 nucleotides are TGTGCCAGCAGCGTAGAATCCGGACAATCCTACGAGCAGTACTTC. Translated: CASSVESGQSYEQYF.